Following are 2 T cell receptor beta chains from one sample sequenced in a study of response to subunit inactivated influenza vaccine. One entry per CDR3 protein, called by TCRdb with MiXCR from the RT-PCR reads. The sample consists of 400,000 to 650,000 distinct CDR3 sequences, approximately 6.9% of them appearing once. This specimen consisted of PBMCs from blood, obtained roughly 24 months after vaccination. These receptors originate from a man between 50 and 70 years old who received an inactivated influenza vaccine.

On this clonotype: An end of the junction does not agree with germline; a read error may underlie this. The chain employs TRBV29-1 and TRBJ1-2; D not resolved. Looked up from germline, CDR1 is SQVTM and CDR2 is ANQGSEA. The CDR3 totals 11 residues. The CDR3 DNA reads TGCAGCGTTGGTTGGGGTATGCGCTACGCCTTC. Its protein is CSVGWGMRYAF.

This clonotype showed up many times. V is TRBV20-1 and J is TRBJ1-5; no reliable D call. In germline, CDR1 is DFQATT, CDR2 SNEGSKA (reference sequence). The V and J ends lost 3 bases and 0 bases respectively, with 12 bases between them. This CDR3 region has 15 residues. The CDR3 DNA is TGCAGTGCTAGCGACGAGAGGAGTAGCAATCAGCCCCAGCATTTT. Protein sequence: CSASDERSSNQPQHF.